The sample holds a few counts of the clone carrying this T cell receptor beta chain. The antigen is unknown. The repertoire was sequenced with immunoSEQ multiplex PCR; TCRdb's copy has only in-frame clones and lacks some. The sample contains approximately 100,000 clones, around nine tenths of which appear only once. The data originate from a study of a mutant IDH1 vaccine in newly diagnosed glioma. Time point of the sample: week 47, end of study. A 20-mer mutant IDH1 peptide at 300 ug was injected subcutaneously with topical imiquimod. New WHO grade 3 or 4 astrocytomas that were IDH1-mutant and ATRX-lost occurred in the donors. From germline, CDR1 is WNHNN and CDR2 SYGVQD (reference sequence). The CDR3 has 13 amino acids. The V and J ends lost 5 bases and 2 bases respectively, with 9 bases between them.

The chain carries TRBV10-1 and TRBJ2-5; D unresolved. This clonotype was obtained from a woman in her forties or fifties with glioma. The input for sequencing was PBMCs, taken from a glioma patient whose treatment included an IDH1 peptide vaccine. CDR3 in DNA: TGCGCCAGCAGTTTAAGTCCTCAAGAGACCCAGTACTTC. This codes for CASSLSPQETQYF.